The 21 T cell receptor beta chains presented below share a single source sample, sequenced in a study of shared clonotypes between healthy human individuals. Only in-frame clones appear in the TCRdb table, and some are missing; sequencing was by immunoSEQ multiplex PCR. The sample lists 2 million to 2.5 million clones, more than 80% occurring once. Sequencing was done on a sample of naive CD4+ T cells from PBMCs. Subset noted: CD45RA+ positively selected. The receptors were sampled from a man aged 18 to 35 in good health. Some clones in this sample may be carry-over from other donors' samples.

V and J are TRBV7-3 and TRBJ2-1; TRBD1 or TRBD2 may be the D gene (6 bases each). The CDR3 spans 13 residues. V was pared by 3 bases and J by 9 bases, with 12 bases between. The germline CDR1 and CDR2 sequences are SGHTA and FQGTGA. The CDR3 DNA sequence: TGTGCCAGCAGCTTGTTACAGGGAGGTGAGCAGTTCTTC. The encoded protein is CASSLLQGGEQFF.

The J gene is TRBJ2-2, the V gene TRBV7-3; D not certain. The V end lost 2 bases, the J end lost 0 bases, and 10 bases lay between the germline ends. CDR3 length: 16 amino acids. The V gene's germline CDR1 is SGHTA and CDR2 FQGTGA. In nucleotides, the CDR3 is TGTGCCAGCAGCTTATCCGGCGGTACGAACACCGGGGAGCTGTTTTTT. This codes for CASSLSGGTNTGELFF.

This chain links TRBV7-9 with TRBJ1-2; 7 bases fit TRBD1. This CDR3 has 13 residues. Germline V gene sequence: CDR1 SEHNR, CDR2 FQNEAQ (reference sequence). Trimming took 4 bases from V and 7 from J; bases not matched to a gene: 6. DNA for the CDR3: TGTGCCAGCAGCTCGACTAACAGGGGTGGCTACACCTTC. It is translated as CASSSTNRGGYTF.

The chain carries TRBV7-2 and TRBJ2-5; D is unclear. The CDR3 runs to 15 residues. Germline V lookup: CDR1 SGHTA, CDR2 FQGNSA. The germline V and J ends were trimmed by 5 bases and 5 bases, with 18 bases remaining between them. Here the CDR3 DNA reads TGTGCCAGCAGCGTTCTGTTGGGGTATGGCGAGACCCAGTACTTC. It translates to CASSVLLGYGETQYF.

The CDR3 DNA follows: TGTGCCAGCAGTGAGGACAGGGGGCGGGAGACCCAGTACTTC. Translation: CASSEDRGRETQYF. This chain joins TRBV2 and TRBJ2-5, with 11 bases aligning to TRBD1. The V gene's germline CDR1 is SNHLY and CDR2 FYNNEI. The CDR3 runs 14 residues. Trimming at V came to 3 bases and at J to 5 bases, leaving 2 bases not matched to a gene.

This chain links TRBV7-6 with TRBJ1-4, with 8 bases that match TRBD1. V lost 7 bases, J lost 3 bases, and 4 bases stayed unmatched. The germline CDR1 and CDR2 sequences are SGHVS and FNYEAQ. The length of the CDR3 is 14 residues. CDR3 sequence reads: CASTRQGPNEKLFF. The CDR3 nucleotides are TGTGCCAGCACCAGACAGGGGCCTAATGAAAAACTGTTTTTT.

The rearrangement joins TRBV11-3 to TRBJ2-1, with D possibly matching TRBD2 (6 bases). Germline V lookup: CDR1 SGHNT, CDR2 YENEEA. The CDR3 spans 14 residues. V lost 5 bases, J lost 6 bases, and 14 bases lay in between. CDR3 sequence: CASSPRGGINEQFF. Here the CDR3 DNA reads TGTGCCAGCAGCCCGAGGGGCGGGATCAATGAGCAGTTCTTC. Complete variable domain (other parts from reference TRBV11-3 and TRBJ2-1): EAGVVQSPRYKIIEKKQPVAFWCNPISGHNTLYWYLQNLGQGPELLIRYENEEAVDDSQLPKDRFSAERLKGVDSTLKIQPAELGDSAVYLCASSPRGGINEQFFGPGTRLTVL.

There are a few counts of this clone. The rearrangement joins TRBV11-2 to TRBJ1-3; weak D call: TRBD1 (6 bases). Germline lookup yields CDR1 SGHAT and CDR2 FQNNGV. CDR3 length: 13 residues. Between the trimmed V and J ends, which lost 5 bases and 4 bases, there was a span of 9 bases. This CDR3 is CASSPGQGNTIYF. CDR3 sequence (DNA): TGTGCCAGCAGCCCCGGACAGGGAAACACCATATATTTT.

This sequence joins TRBV5-1 and TRBJ2-3; D not certain. Trimming shortened V by 4 bases and J by 2 bases, and 17 bases separated the two germline ends. CDR3 length: 16 amino acids. The germline gives CDR1 SGHRS, CDR2 YFSETQ. The CDR3 protein is CASSRTETHNTDTQYF. CDR3 in DNA: TGCGCCAGCAGCCGGACGGAGACCCACAACACAGATACGCAGTATTTT.

The sample holds one count of this clone. V usage is TRBV2 and J usage is TRBJ2-1; D unclear. This CDR3 region has 15 residues. Germline CDR1 SNHLY, CDR2 FYNNEI. Trimming left V 7 bases short and J 4 bases short, with 17 bases between. CDR3 amino acids: CASTVGVQFYNEQFF. CDR3 DNA: TGTGCCAGCACCGTGGGCGTACAGTTTTACAATGAGCAGTTCTTC.

The V gene is TRBV15, the J gene TRBJ2-3; either TRBD1 or TRBD2 may supply D (5 bases each). The CDR3 spans 15 residues. Germline V gives CDR1 LNHNV, CDR2 YYDKDF (reference sequence). Trimming removed 2 bases at V and 8 bases at J, with 17 bases between. The CDR3 here is CATSRFQGELGTQYF. CDR3 DNA sequence: TGTGCCACCAGCAGATTCCAGGGAGAACTCGGTACGCAGTATTTT.

The chain has TRBV5-6 and TRBJ1-2; D is perhaps TRBD1 (6 bases). Germline V gene lookup returns CDR1 SGHDT and CDR2 YYEEEE. Trimming cost V 6 bases and J 4 bases, with 13 bases left between them. The CDR3 is made up of 13 amino acids. The CDR3 loop reads CASTGGGGYGYTF. In nucleotides, the CDR3 is TGTGCCAGCACCGGGGGCGGTGGCTATGGCTACACCTTC.

The rearrangement joins TRBV7-3 to TRBJ2-1; 9 bases are a match to TRBD2. The CDR3 runs 18 residues. Germline V gene data show CDR1 as SGHTA and CDR2 as FQGTGA. The V gene end was trimmed by 3 bases and the J gene end by 8 bases; junction bases not matched to a gene: 17. The CDR3 DNA reads TGTGCCAGCAGCTTGGGGACTAGCAGTCGCAACAACGGGGATGAGCAGTTCTTC. Amino acid sequence: CASSLGTSSRNNGDEQFF.

To note about this clone: The identical CDR3 is also encoded by other nucleotide sequences in the sample. The chain carries TRBV7-2 and TRBJ1-2; D call uncertain. The V and J ends lost 0 bases and 0 bases respectively, with 2 bases between them. From germline, CDR1 is SGHTA and CDR2 FQGNSA. This CDR3 has 13 amino acids. The CDR3 nucleotides are TGTGCCAGCAGCTTAGCCCCTAACTATGGCTACACCTTC. Translating gives CASSLAPNYGYTF. The variable domain in full, with the rest retrieved from reference TRBV7-2 and TRBJ1-2, is GAGVSQSPSNKVTEKGKDVELRCDPISGHTALYWYRQSLGQGLEFLIYFQGNSAPDKSGLPSDRFSAERTGGSVSTLTIQRTQQEDSAVYLCASSLAPNYGYTFGSGTRLTVV.

This chain joins TRBV7-2 and TRBJ1-2, with 7 bases that match TRBD1. CDR3 size: 12 residues. Trimming at V came to 4 bases and at J to 8 bases, leaving 4 bases not matched to a gene. Germline CDR1 and CDR2: SGHTA and FQGNSA. This CDR3 is CASSYYRGGYTF. The CDR3 DNA follows: TGTGCCAGCAGCTACTACAGGGGAGGCTACACCTTC. The full variable domain, in which reference TRBV7-2 and TRBJ1-2 provide the parts outside the CDR3, is GAGVSQSPSNKVTEKGKDVELRCDPISGHTALYWYRQSLGQGLEFLIYFQGNSAPDKSGLPSDRFSAERTGGSVSTLTIQRTQQEDSAVYLCASSYYRGGYTFGSGTRLTVV.

This clone was observed a single time. This specimen includes other DNA sequences encoding the same CDR3. The chain is built from TRBV6-5 and TRBJ2-7, with unresolved D. The CDR3 runs to 15 residues. Trimming took 0 bases from V and 2 from J, leaving 11 bases between them. The germline V gene encodes CDR1 MNHEY and CDR2 SVGAGI. In DNA form, the CDR3 reads TGTGCCAGCAGTTACTCTTCGGGCAGAACCTACGAGCAGTACTTC. Amino acids: CASSYSSGRTYEQYF.

J is TRBJ1-2 and V is TRBV6-1, with 7 bases matching TRBD1. This CDR3 has 15 residues. The junction had 8 bases not matched to a gene; V was cut back by 4 bases and J by 3 bases. CDR1 and CDR2 (germline): MNHNS, SASEGT. CDR3 sequence reads: CASSGGGTGDYGYTF. For the CDR3, the DNA is TGTGCCAGCAGTGGGGGAGGAACAGGGGACTATGGCTACACCTTC.

The CDR3 DNA follows: TGTGCCAGCAGCTTAAATTCGGATGCCTCTGGTGGCTACACCTTC. It encodes CASSLNSDASGGYTF. The chain combines TRBV7-9 with TRBJ1-2; D is undetermined. Germline values: CDR1 SEHNR, CDR2 FQNEAQ (reference sequence). The germline V and J ends were trimmed by 2 bases and 7 bases, with 17 bases remaining between them. The CDR3 is 15 amino acids.

Only one count was recorded for this clone. The CDR3 nucleotides read TGTGCCAGCAGCTTAGTGGGAACAACGGATCAGCCCCAGCATTTT. Protein product: CASSLVGTTDQPQHF. V usage is TRBV7-2 and J usage is TRBJ1-5; unclear D gene. The V gene's germline CDR1 is SGHTA and CDR2 FQGNSA. V lost 1 base and J lost 5, with 12 bases in between. The CDR3 loop spans 15 amino acids.

This chain uses TRBV6-1 with TRBJ2-1; 7 bases map to TRBD1. Germline V gene lookup returns CDR1 MNHNS and CDR2 SASEGT. This CDR3 is built from 17 residues. Trimming took 4 bases from V and 0 from J; bases not matched to a gene: 9. The CDR3, as DNA: TGTGCCAGCAGTGCCCCTCGGACAGGACCCTCCTACAATGAGCAGTTCTTC. It translates to CASSAPRTGPSYNEQFF.

This clone was recorded once. This chain uses TRBV27 with TRBJ2-7, with D uncertain. This CDR3 contains 16 residues. Trimming pared 7 bases from V and 0 bases from J, leaving 19 bases between. Germline V gene data show CDR1 as MNHEY and CDR2 as SMNVEV (reference sequence). In DNA, the CDR3 is TGTGCCAGCACCCCACGCATGACGGCAGTCTCCTACGAGCAGTACTTC. Protein sequence: CASTPRMTAVSYEQYF.